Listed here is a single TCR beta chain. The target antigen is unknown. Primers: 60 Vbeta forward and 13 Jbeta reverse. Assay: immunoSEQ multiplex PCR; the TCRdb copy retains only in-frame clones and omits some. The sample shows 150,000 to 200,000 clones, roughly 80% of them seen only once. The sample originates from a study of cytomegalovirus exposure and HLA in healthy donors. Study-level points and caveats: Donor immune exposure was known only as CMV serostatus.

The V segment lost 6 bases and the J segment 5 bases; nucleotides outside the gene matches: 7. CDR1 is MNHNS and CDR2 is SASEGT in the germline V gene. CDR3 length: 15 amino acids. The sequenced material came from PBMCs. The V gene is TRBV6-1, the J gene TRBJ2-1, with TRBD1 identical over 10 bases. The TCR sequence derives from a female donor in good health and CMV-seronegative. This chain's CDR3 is CASSPSGTGDNEQFF. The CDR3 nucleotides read TGTGCCAGCAGCCCCTCAGGGACAGGGGACAATGAGCAGTTCTTC.